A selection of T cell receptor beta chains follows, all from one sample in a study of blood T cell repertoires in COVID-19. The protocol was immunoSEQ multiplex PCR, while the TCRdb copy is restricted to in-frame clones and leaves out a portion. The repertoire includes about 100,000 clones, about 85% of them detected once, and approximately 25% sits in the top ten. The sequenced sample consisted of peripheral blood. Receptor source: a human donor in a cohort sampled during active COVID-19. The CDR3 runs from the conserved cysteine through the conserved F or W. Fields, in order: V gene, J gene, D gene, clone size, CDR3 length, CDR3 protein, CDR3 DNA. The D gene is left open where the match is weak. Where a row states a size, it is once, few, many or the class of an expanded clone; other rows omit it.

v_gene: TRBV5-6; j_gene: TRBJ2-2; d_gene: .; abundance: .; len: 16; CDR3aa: CASTDRRRLDTGELFF; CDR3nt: TGTGCCAGCACCGATAGGAGGAGGCTCGACACCGGGGAGCTGTTTTTT
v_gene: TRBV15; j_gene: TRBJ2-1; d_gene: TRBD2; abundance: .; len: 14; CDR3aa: CATSTGTSQGEQFF; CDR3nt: TGTGCCACCAGCACCGGGACTAGTCAGGGTGAGCAGTTCTTC
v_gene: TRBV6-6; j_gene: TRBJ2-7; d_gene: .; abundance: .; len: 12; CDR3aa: CASTRNWYEQYF; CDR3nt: TGTGCCAGCACTCGAAACTGGTACGAGCAGTACTTC
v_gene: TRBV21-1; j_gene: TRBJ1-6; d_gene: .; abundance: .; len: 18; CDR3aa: CASSKEVRGLECNSPLHF; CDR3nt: TGTGCCAGCAGCAAAGAGGTCCGGGGTTTGGAGTGTAATTCACCCCTCCACTTT
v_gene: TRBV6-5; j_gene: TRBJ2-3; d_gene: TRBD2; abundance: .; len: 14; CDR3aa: CASSPGLASDTQYF; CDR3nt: TGTGCCAGCAGCCCGGGACTAGCGTCAGATACGCAGTATTTT
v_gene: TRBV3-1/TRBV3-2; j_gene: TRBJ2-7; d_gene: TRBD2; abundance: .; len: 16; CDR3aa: CASSPNPLAGESEQYF; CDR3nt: TGTGCCAGCAGCCCAAACCCCTTAGCGGGAGAAAGCGAGCAGTACTTC
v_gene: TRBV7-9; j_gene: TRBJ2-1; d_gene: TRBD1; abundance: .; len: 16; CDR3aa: CASSLYGQGPYNEQFF; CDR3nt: TGTGCCAGCAGCTTATACGGACAGGGCCCCTACAATGAGCAGTTCTTC
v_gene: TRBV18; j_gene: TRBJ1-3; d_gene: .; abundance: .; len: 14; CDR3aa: CASSLSGEGNTIYF; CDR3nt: TGTGCCAGCTCACTTTCCGGGGAAGGAAACACCATATATTTT
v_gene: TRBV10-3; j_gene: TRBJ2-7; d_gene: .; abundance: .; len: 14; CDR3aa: CAISARSGPYEQYF; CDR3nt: TGTGCCATCAGTGCTCGAAGCGGCCCCTACGAGCAGTACTTC
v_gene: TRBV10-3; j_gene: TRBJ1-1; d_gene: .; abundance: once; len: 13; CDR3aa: CAISLREDTEAFF; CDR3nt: TGTGCCATCAGTCTCAGGGAGGACACTGAAGCTTTCTTT
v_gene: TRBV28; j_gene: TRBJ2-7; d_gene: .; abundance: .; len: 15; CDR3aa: CASSLSWQGEVEQYF; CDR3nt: TGTGCCAGCAGTTTATCTTGGCAGGGGGAGGTCGAGCAGTACTTC
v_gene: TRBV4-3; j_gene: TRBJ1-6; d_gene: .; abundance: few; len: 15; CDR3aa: CASSRNDRDNSPLHF; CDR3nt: TGCGCCAGCAGCCGGAATGACAGAGATAATTCACCCCTCCACTTT
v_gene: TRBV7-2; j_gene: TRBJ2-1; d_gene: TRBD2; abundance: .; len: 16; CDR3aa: CASSLVGGGREDEQFF; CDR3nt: TGTGCCAGCAGCTTAGTTGGGGGCGGGAGGGAGGATGAGCAGTTCTTC
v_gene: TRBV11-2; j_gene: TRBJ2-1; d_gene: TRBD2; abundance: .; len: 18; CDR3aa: CASSMNSGLAGEGKVQFF; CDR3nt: TGTGCCAGCAGCATGAATTCGGGACTAGCGGGAGAGGGGAAGGTGCAGTTCTTC
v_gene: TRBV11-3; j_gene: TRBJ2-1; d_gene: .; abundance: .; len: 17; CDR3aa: CASSLGGGVSSYNEQFF; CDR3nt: TGTGCCAGCAGCTTAGGAGGCGGGGTGAGCTCCTACAATGAGCAGTTCTTC
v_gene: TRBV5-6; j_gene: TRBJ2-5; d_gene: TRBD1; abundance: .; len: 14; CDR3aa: CASSFGQGQETQYF; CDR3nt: TGTGCCAGCAGCTTTGGACAGGGCCAGGAGACCCAGTACTTC
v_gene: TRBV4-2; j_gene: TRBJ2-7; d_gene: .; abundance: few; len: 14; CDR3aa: CASSQIGQSYEQYF; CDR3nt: TGTGCCAGCAGCCAAATTGGACAGAGCTACGAGCAGTACTTC
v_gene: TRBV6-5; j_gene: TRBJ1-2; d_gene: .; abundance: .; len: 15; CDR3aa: CASSYVPGGVYGYTF; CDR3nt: TGTGCCAGCAGTTACGTTCCGGGGGGCGTGTATGGCTACACCTTC
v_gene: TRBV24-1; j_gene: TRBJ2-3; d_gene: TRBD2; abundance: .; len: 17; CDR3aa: CATSAGRVIRGADTQYF; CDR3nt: TGTGCCACCAGTGCTGGAAGGGTCATTCGGGGGGCAGATACGCAGTATTTT
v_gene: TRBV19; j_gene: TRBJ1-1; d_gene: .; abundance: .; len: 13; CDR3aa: CASSIATTTEAFF; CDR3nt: TGTGCCAGTAGTATAGCCACTACAACTGAAGCTTTCTTT
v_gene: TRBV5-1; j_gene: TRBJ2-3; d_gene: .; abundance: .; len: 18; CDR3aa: CASSFRGASGMSTDTQYF; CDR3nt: TGCGCCAGCAGCTTCCGTGGAGCGTCCGGGATGAGCACAGATACGCAGTATTTT
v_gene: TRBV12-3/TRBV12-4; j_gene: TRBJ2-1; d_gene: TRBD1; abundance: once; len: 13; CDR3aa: CAFKDRGADEQFF; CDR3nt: TGTGCCTTTAAGGACAGGGGGGCCGATGAGCAGTTCTTC
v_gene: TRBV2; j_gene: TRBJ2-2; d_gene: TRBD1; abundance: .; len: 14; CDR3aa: CASSRDRGAGELFF; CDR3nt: TGTGCCAGCAGTCGCGACAGGGGAGCCGGGGAGCTGTTTTTT
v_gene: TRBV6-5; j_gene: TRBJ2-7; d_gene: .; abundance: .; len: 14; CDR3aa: CASSRTIQAYEQYF; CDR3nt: TGTGCCAGCAGCAGGACAATCCAGGCCTACGAGCAGTACTTC
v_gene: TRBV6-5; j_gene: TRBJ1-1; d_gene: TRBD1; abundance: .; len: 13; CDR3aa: CASSYSQGGEAFF; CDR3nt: TGTGCCAGCAGTTACTCACAGGGGGGTGAAGCTTTCTTT
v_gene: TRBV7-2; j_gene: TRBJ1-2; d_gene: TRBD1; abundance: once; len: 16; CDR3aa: CASSLRSGGQGGGYTF; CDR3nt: TGTGCCAGCAGCTTAAGGTCCGGGGGACAGGGCGGAGGCTACACCTTC
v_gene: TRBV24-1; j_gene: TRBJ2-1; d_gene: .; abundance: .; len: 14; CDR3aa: CATSDLVAASEQFF; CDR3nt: TGTGCCACCAGTGATTTGGTAGCGGCTTCTGAGCAGTTCTTC
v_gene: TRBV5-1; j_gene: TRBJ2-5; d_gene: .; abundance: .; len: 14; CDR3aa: CASSLSTVQETQYF; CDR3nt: TGCGCCAGCAGCTTATCGACAGTTCAAGAGACCCAGTACTTC
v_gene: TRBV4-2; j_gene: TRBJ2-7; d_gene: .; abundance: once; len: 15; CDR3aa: CASSQGRGGAYEQYF; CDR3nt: TGTGCCAGCAGCCAAGGGAGGGGGGGCGCCTACGAGCAGTACTTC
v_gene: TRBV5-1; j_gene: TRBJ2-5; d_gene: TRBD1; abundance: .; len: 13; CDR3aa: CASSLSGGETQYF; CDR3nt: TGCGCCAGCAGCTTGTCAGGGGGTGAGACCCAGTACTTC
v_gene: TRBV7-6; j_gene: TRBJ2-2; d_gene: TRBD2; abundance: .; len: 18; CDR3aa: CASSLALPGGTNTGELFF; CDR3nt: TGTGCCAGCAGCTTAGCGCTGCCGGGAGGCACGAACACCGGGGAGCTGTTTTTT
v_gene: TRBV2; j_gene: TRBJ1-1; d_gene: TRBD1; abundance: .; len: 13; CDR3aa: CASSTGQASGAFF; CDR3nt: TGTGCCAGCAGTACAGGACAGGCCTCGGGAGCTTTCTTT
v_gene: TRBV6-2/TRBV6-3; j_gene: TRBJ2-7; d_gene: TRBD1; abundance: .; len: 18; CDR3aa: CASSYSISQGRYSYEQYF; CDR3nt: TGTGCCAGCAGTTACTCGATATCACAGGGGCGTTACTCCTACGAGCAGTACTTC
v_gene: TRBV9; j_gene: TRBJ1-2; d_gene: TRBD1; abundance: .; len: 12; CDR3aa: CASSRDRYGYTF; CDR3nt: TGTGCCAGCAGCCGGGACAGATATGGCTACACCTTC
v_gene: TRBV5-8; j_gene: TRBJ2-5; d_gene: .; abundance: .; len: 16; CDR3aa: CASSLRTEWNQETQYF; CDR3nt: TGTGCCAGCAGCTTAAGAACGGAGTGGAACCAAGAGACCCAGTACTTC
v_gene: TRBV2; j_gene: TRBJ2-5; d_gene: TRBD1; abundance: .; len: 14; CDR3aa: CASSVGQGTETQYF; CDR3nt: TGTGCCAGCAGTGTCGGACAGGGCACAGAGACCCAGTACTTC
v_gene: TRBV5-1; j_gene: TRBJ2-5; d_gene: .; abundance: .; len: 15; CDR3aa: CASSPAGTPLETQYF; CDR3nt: TGCGCCAGCAGCCCAGCTGGGACTCCGTTGGAGACCCAGTACTTC
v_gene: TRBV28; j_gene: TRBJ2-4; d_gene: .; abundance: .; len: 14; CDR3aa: CAVRVGGAENIQYF; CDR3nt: TGTGCCGTCCGCGTAGGGGGTGCTGAAAACATTCAGTACTTC
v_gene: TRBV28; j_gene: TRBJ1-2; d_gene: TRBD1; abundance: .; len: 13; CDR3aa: CASADRVFYGYTF; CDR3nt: TGTGCCAGCGCGGACAGGGTATTTTATGGCTACACCTTC
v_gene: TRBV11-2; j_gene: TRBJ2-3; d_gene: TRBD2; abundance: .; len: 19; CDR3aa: CASSLAYDLFAGGTDTQYF; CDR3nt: TGTGCCAGCAGCTTAGCTTATGACCTCTTCGCGGGGGGCACAGATACGCAGTATTTT
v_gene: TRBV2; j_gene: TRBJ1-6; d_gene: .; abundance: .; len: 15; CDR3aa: CASSEAGLSNSPLHF; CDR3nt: TGTGCCAGCAGTGAAGCGGGACTGTCCAATTCACCCCTCCACTTT
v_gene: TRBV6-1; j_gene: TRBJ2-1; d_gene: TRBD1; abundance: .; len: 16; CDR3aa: CASSDRGTGDYNEQFF; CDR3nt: TGTGCCAGCAGTGATCGCGGGACAGGAGATTACAATGAGCAGTTCTTC
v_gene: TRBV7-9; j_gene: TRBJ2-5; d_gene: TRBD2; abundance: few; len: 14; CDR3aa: CASVPGRTQETQYF; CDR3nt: TGTGCCAGCGTACCCGGGAGGACCCAAGAGACCCAGTACTTC
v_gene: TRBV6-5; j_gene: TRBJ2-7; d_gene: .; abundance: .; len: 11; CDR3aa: CASWSAYEQYF; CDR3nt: TGTGCCAGCTGGAGCGCCTACGAGCAGTACTTC
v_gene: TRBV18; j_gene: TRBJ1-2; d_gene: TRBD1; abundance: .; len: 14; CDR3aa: CASSPAGQGDGYTF; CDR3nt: TGTGCCAGCTCCCCCGCAGGGCAGGGGGATGGCTACACCTTC
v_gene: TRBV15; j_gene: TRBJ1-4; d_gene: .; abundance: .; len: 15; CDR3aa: CATSRDRGFSQKLFF; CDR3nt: TGTGCCACCAGCAGAGATCGAGGGTTTTCTCAAAAACTGTTTTTT
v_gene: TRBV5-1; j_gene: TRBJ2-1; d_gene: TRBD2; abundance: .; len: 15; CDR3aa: CASSPGTSGYNEQFF; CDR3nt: TGCGCCAGCAGCCCAGGGACTAGCGGATACAATGAGCAGTTCTTC
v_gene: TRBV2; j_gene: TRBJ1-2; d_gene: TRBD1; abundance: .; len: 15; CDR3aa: CASRINRGDSDGYTF; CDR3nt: TGTGCCAGCAGAATTAACAGGGGGGATAGCGATGGCTACACCTTC
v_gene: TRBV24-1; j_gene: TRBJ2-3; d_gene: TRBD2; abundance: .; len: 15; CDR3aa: CATALAGGHTDTQYF; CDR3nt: TGTGCCACTGCACTAGCGGGAGGTCACACAGATACGCAGTATTTT
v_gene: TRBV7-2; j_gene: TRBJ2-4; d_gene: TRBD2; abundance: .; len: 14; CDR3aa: CASSSPTSGGIQYF; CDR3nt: TGTGCCAGCAGCTCCCCGACTAGCGGGGGCATTCAGTACTTC
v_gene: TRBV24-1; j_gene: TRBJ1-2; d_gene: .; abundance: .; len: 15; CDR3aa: CATSDSSSGGIVYTF; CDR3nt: TGTGCCACCAGTGATTCTTCGTCGGGGGGGATTGTCTACACCTTC
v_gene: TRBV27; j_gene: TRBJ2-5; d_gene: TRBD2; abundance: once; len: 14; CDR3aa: CASSRGAGQETQYF; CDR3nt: TGTGCCAGCAGCCGGGGAGCGGGGCAGGAGACCCAGTACTTC
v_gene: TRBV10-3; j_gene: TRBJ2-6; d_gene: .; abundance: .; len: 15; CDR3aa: CAIAPGLSGANVLTF; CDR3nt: TGTGCCATAGCCCCTGGGCTGTCTGGGGCCAACGTCCTGACTTTC
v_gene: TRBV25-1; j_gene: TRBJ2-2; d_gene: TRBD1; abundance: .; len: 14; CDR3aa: CASSGDRGPRELFF; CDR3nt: TGTGCCAGCAGTGGGGACAGGGGGCCCCGGGAGCTGTTTTTT
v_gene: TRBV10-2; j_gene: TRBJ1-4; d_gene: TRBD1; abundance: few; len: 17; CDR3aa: CASSAPAGGGFGEKLFF; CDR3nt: TGCGCCAGCAGTGCCCCCGCGGGAGGGGGCTTTGGTGAAAAACTGTTTTTT
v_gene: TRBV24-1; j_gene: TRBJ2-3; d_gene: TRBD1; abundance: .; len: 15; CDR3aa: CATSDFTGESDTQYF; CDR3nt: TGTGCCACCAGTGATTTTACAGGGGAGTCAGATACGCAGTATTTT
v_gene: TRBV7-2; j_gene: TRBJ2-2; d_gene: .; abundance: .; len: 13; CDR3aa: CAARGQNTGELFF; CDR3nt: TGTGCTGCGCGGGGCCAGAACACCGGGGAGCTGTTTTTT
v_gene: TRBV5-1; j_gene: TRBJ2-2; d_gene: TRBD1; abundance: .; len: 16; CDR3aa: CASSLGRTGGTGELFF; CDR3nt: TGCGCCAGCAGCTTGGGGAGGACAGGGGGAACCGGGGAGCTGTTTTTT
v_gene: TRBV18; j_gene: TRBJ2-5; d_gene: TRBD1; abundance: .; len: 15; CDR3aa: CASSQEIRQGETQYF; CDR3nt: TGTGCCAGCTCACAAGAAATAAGACAGGGGGAGACCCAGTACTTC